This T cell receptor (beta chain) was identified in a study of T cells expressing NK-cell markers (dated by TCRdb to between 2020 and 2021). Regarding the research as a whole: In sorted CD3+CD56+NKG2C+, CD3+CD56+NKG2C- and CD3+CD56-NKG2C+ T-cell subsets from eight donors, TCR beta-chain repertoires were profiled. Among the eight sequenced donors, only one was HCMV-seronegative, while the other seven were HCMV-seropositive. The eight sequenced donors were randomly selected healthy volunteers, three men and five women. Libraries were sequenced as 2 x 150 bp reads on Illumina HiSeq 2000/2500, MiSeq or NextSeq.

Sequencing took place on an Illumina HiSeq 2000. 5'RACE template switching, by which a universal primer site and unique molecular identifiers were added, was used to make TCR beta cDNA libraries. cDNA synthesis was primed from the TCR beta constant segment and was followed by two successive PCR amplification steps. As for the original processing: Reads were demultiplexed and grouped by UMI with MIGEC, and clonotypes were assembled and quantified with MiTCR. To exclude erroneous sequences, any TCR cDNA sequence not supported by at least two reads was discarded. Downstream repertoire analysis used the tcR package, and clonotypes were matched across fractions by CDR3 nucleotide sequence plus V segment. VDJmatch was used to annotate antigen specificity against VDJdb, with one amino acid substitution in CDR3 allowed. After TCRdb reprocessed the reads, each CDR3 protein sequence was kept as one row, without DNA. The V and J calls follow TCRdb's processing rather than the paper's. This sample's records show roughly 180,000 distinct CDR3 sequences. Jointly, the top ten make up less than 20% of the sample.

With regard to this clonotype: The antigen this receptor binds is unknown.

Results the study describes overall, beyond this receptor: Those dominant clonotypes were again the most abundant among CD3+CD56-NKG2C+ cells in a handful of donors, at 28.3-60.1%. Whether the expanded NKG2C-expressing T cell clones were specific for HCMV antigens remained unclear. In a handful of donors, the dominant CD3+CD56+NKG2C+ clonotypes ranked among the top 10 CD8+ clonotypes, making up about 1.0-7.5% of CD8+ T cells.

To determine HCMV serostatus, a commercial ELISA kit was used to detect HCMV-specific IgG in serum. Peripheral blood mononuclear cells were isolated from blood by Ficoll density gradient centrifugation. The clonotype originates from a woman aged 18 to 75 in good health. The sample comprised blood T cells: a sorted CD56 or NKG2C T cell subset, CD4+ or CD8+ T cells, or bulk PBMC T cells (not recorded which).

The CDR3 region: CASSLVAGGGTEAFF. Here the chain combines TRBV7-2 and TRBJ1-1. CDR1 and CDR2, looked up from the germline V gene, are SGHTA and FQGNSA. The CDR3 starts with the cysteine, ends with the phenylalanine, and has 15 residues. No DNA accompanies this entry.